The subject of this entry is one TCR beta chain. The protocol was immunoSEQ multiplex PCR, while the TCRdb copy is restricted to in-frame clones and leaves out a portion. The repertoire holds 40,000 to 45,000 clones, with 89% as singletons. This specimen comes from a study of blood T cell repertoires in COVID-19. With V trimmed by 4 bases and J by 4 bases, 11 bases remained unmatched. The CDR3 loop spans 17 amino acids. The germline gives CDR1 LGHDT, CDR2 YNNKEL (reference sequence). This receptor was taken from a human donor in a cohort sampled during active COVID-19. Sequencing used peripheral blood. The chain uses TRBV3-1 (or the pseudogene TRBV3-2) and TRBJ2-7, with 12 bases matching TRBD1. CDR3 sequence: CASSRERGDRGPYEQYF. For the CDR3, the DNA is TGTGCCAGCAGCCGTGAGAGGGGGGACAGGGGGCCGTACGAGCAGTACTTC.